A selection of T cell receptor beta chains follows, all from one sample in a study of T cells in Graves' hyperthyroidism and ophthalmopathy. Each CDR3 protein gets one entry after TCRdb re-called the multiplex PCR reads with MiXCR. The data hold hundreds of thousands of distinct CDR3 sequences, with around 15% observed a single time. The sequencing input was blood. The receptors derive from a woman aged 50 to 65 with Graves' ophthalmopathy. CDR3s include the opening cysteine and the closing phenylalanine or tryptophan. D genes are given only for firm matches. Only part of the rows carry a size: once, few, many, or a class if the clone is expanded.

clone_size j_call v_call d_call cdr3_nt cdr3_aa
many TRBJ2-5 TRBV5-6 TRBD1 TGTGCCAGCAGCTTGGGGTCTGGGACAGGGGGAGAGACCCAGTACTTC CASSLGSGTGGETQYF
few TRBJ1-4 TRBV4-3 NA TGCGCCAGCAGCCACACACAGGGAACTAATGAAAAACTGTTTTTT CASSHTQGTNEKLFF
NA TRBJ2-3 TRBV20-1 NA TGCAGTGCTGGGGACACCCAGGTAGCAGATACGCAGTATTTT CSAGDTQVADTQYF
NA TRBJ2-7 TRBV29-1 TRBD2 TGCAGCGTTGAAGGACTAGCGGGAGGCTTTCTCGAGCAGTACTTC CSVEGLAGGFLEQYF
NA TRBJ2-2 TRBV12-3/TRBV12-4 NA TGTGCCAGCAGTTTATCAGCGGGCCTCGGGGAGCTGTTTTTT CASSLSAGLGELFF
NA TRBJ1-5 TRBV4-1 NA TGCGCCAGCAGCCAAGGGTCGGGGAATTACAATCAGCCCCAGCATTTT CASSQGSGNYNQPQHF
many TRBJ1-1 TRBV5-1 NA TGCGCCAGCAACCGGGACTCGGGGAGCACTGAAGCTTTCTTT CASNRDSGSTEAFF
few TRBJ1-2 TRBV6-1 TRBD1 TGTGCCAGCAGTGACCCGGGACAGGGGGCGGTTGGCTACACCTTC CASSDPGQGAVGYTF
NA TRBJ1-2 TRBV28 NA TGTGCCAGCAGTTTAATAGACAGACACTACTATGGCTACACCTTC CASSLIDRHYYGYTF
many TRBJ2-2 TRBV7-2 TRBD1 TGTGCCAGCAGCTCGAGACAGGGGGCGTACACCGGGGAGCTGTTTTTT CASSSRQGAYTGELFF
few TRBJ1-1 TRBV29-1 NA TGCAGCGTTGAAAGTGTTCAGGGACCCACTGAAGCTTTCTTT CSVESVQGPTEAFF
many TRBJ2-3 TRBV27 NA TGTGCCAGCAGTTACTCGAAGACAGATACGCAGTATTTT CASSYSKTDTQYF
NA TRBJ1-5 TRBV27 TRBD1 TGTGCCAGCAGTCCGACAGGGGGCTTCAATCAGCCCCAGCATTTT CASSPTGGFNQPQHF
many TRBJ2-1 TRBV28 NA TGTGCCAGTGGGGGGGCCAACAATGAGCAGTTCTTC CASGGANNEQFF
few TRBJ1-3 TRBV20-1 NA TGCAGTGCTAGTGTTGGGGCAGTGGAGGACACCATATATTTT CSASVGAVEDTIYF
NA TRBJ2-2 TRBV19 NA TGTGCCAGTAGTATTTTGCGGGGGCACACCGGGGAGCTGTTTTTT CASSILRGHTGELFF
many TRBJ2-1 TRBV7-9 TRBD2 TGTGCCAGCAGAGTAGCGGGAGGGCTTCATGAGCAGTTCTTC CASRVAGGLHEQFF
NA TRBJ2-5 TRBV20-1 TRBD2 TGCAGTGCTAGAGGACCCGGGACTAGCGGGAGTAGAGAGACCCAGTACTTC CSARGPGTSGSRETQYF
NA TRBJ1-3 TRBV5-6 TRBD1 TGTGCCAGCAGCTTGCGTTGGGACAGGGTGGTTGGAAACACCATATATTTT CASSLRWDRVVGNTIYF
few TRBJ2-7 TRBV28 TRBD2 TGTGCCAGCAGCCCCCTCCCCAATAGCGGGATAATGGGCGAGCAGTACTTC CASSPLPNSGIMGEQYF
few TRBJ2-3 TRBV30 NA TGTGCCTGGAGTGCCAACCCACAGGGAGATACGCAGTATTTT CAWSANPQGDTQYF
NA TRBJ1-5 TRBV19 TRBD1 TGTGCCAGTAGTATAGATACAGGGGTGGATCAGCCCCAGCATTTT CASSIDTGVDQPQHF
many TRBJ2-2 TRBV5-1 TRBD2 TGCGCCAGCAGCCAACAAGCACTAGCGGGGGACACCGGGGAGCTGTTTTTT CASSQQALAGDTGELFF
many TRBJ2-1 TRBV11-2 TRBD1 TGTGCCAGCAGCTCAATAATGAGGACAGGGGGTGGAGATGAGCAGTTCTTC CASSSIMRTGGGDEQFF
many TRBJ2-1 TRBV24-1 NA TGTGCCACCAGTGATAGGGGGGTGGATGAGCAGTTCTTC CATSDRGVDEQFF
many TRBJ1-1 TRBV7-9 NA TGTGCCAGCATGGACCGACAAAGGGGCACTGAAGCTTTCTTT CASMDRQRGTEAFF
NA TRBJ2-5 TRBV6-2/TRBV6-3 TRBD2 TGTGCCAGCAGCCACCCCAGCGGGACTACCCAAGAGACCCAGTACTTC CASSHPSGTTQETQYF
many TRBJ1-2 TRBV18 NA TGTGCCAGCTCACCAGGTCGGGGGGCGTTCGGCTATGGCTACACCTTC CASSPGRGAFGYGYTF
many TRBJ1-1 TRBV11-2 NA TGTGCCAGCAGCTTATCTTATAACCCTGAAGCTTTCTTT CASSLSYNPEAFF
many TRBJ2-1 TRBV12-3/TRBV12-4 TRBD2 TGTGCCAGCAGTACCGGACTAGCGGGAGATAGTGAGCAGTTCTTC CASSTGLAGDSEQFF
few TRBJ1-3 TRBV20-1 TRBD1 TGCAGTGCGAGAGATCACAGGGGATCTGGAAACACCATATATTTT CSARDHRGSGNTIYF
once TRBJ2-2 TRBV11-3 NA TGTGCCAGCAGCGTCGGGACACGTAACACCGGGGAGCTGTTTTTT CASSVGTRNTGELFF
many TRBJ1-5 TRBV28 NA TGTGCCAGCAGTTTCCGGGGGCGAGGTCAGCCCCAGCATTTT CASSFRGRGQPQHF
many TRBJ2-3 TRBV2 TRBD2 TGTGCCAGCAGAGGGACTAGCGGGGCCACAGATACGCAGTATTTT CASRGTSGATDTQYF
many TRBJ2-2 TRBV30 NA TGTGCCTGGAGGTCTACCGGGGAGCTGTTTTTT CAWRSTGELFF